The sample holds a few counts of the clone carrying this TCR beta chain. The assay was immunoSEQ multiplex PCR, and TCRdb's table has in-frame clones only and misses some. The repertoire holds roughly 550,000 clones, with 70% to 80% as singletons. Deletions cut 10 bases from V and 6 bases from J, with 19 bases between. From germline, CDR1 is LNHDA and CDR2 SQIVND (reference sequence). This CDR3 comprises 13 residues. This sample stems from a study of shared T cell receptors in the human thymus. These data also featured in a second study, about human thymus T cells. From that report: Donation came from healthy Finnish infants having corrective surgery for congenital heart defects. Related research examined unrelated individuals and reported that their thymic repertoires overlapped highly.

The sequenced material came from thymocytes. The receptor's source is a boy in the first two years of life with a congenital heart defect. The rearrangement uses TRBV19 and TRBJ2-7; D gene unclear. The CDR3, as DNA: TGTGCCACCAGTTTGCCCGAACGTCCCGAGCAGTACTTC. Protein: CATSLPERPEQYF.